These T cell receptor beta chains were read from a single sample in a study of cytomegalovirus exposure and HLA in healthy donors. Clones were sequenced by immunoSEQ multiplex PCR, and TCRdb holds only the in-frame ones, with some missing. The table has about 260,000 clones, more than 55% seen once. The sequencing sample was made of PBMCs. The receptors shown here come from a female donor in good health and CMV-seronegative. CDR3s include the opening cysteine and the closing phenylalanine or tryptophan. Fields, in order: D gene, J gene, V gene, clone size, CDR3 protein, CDR3 DNA. A D gene is named only where the DNA matches it firmly. Clone size is given for some rows only: seen once, a few or many times, or a class if the clone is expanded.

TRBD2 | TRBJ2-7 | TRBV5-1 | few | CASSLAPTSGNFDEQYF | TGCGCCAGCAGCTTGGCCCCCACTAGCGGGAATTTTGACGAGCAGTACTTC
- | TRBJ2-2 | TRBV21-1 | - | CASLPAGELFF | TGTGCCAGCCTCCCCGCCGGGGAGCTGTTTTTT
- | TRBJ2-3 | TRBV25-1 | - | CASSATLAGRADTQYF | TGTGCCAGCAGTGCAACACTAGCAGGGCGCGCAGATACGCAGTATTTT
- | TRBJ2-7 | TRBV5-6 | - | CASSFQNYEQYF | TGTGCCAGCAGCTTCCAGAACTACGAGCAGTACTTC
- | TRBJ1-5 | TRBV7-8 | few | CASSTGTYQPQHF | TGTGCCAGCAGCACAGGGACCTATCAGCCCCAGCATTTT
TRBD1 | TRBJ2-7 | TRBV5-1 | - | CASSIAGTGTLYSYEQYF | TGCGCCAGCAGCATCGCCGGGACAGGGACACTATATTCCTACGAGCAGTACTTC
- | TRBJ2-7 | TRBV2 | few | CASRGAPGSYEQYF | TGTGCCAGCAGGGGGGCCCCCGGTTCCTACGAGCAGTACTTC
- | TRBJ1-4 | TRBV14 | - | CASTTPGTEGKKLFF | TGTGCCAGCACCACACCCGGGACTGAGGGTAAAAAACTGTTTTTT
TRBD2 | TRBJ2-7 | TRBV4-1 | few | CASSVLAGESYEQYF | TGCGCCAGCAGCGTTCTAGCGGGGGAGTCCTACGAGCAGTACTTC
TRBD2 | TRBJ2-7 | TRBV6-5 | few | CASNLGAGGPTEQYF | TGTGCCAGCAACCTAGGGGCGGGAGGGCCAACCGAGCAGTACTTC
TRBD2 | TRBJ2-1 | TRBV4-1 | - | CASSQDRGGSSYNEQFF | TGCGCCAGCAGCCAAGATCGGGGGGGTAGCTCCTACAATGAGCAGTTCTTC
- | TRBJ2-3 | TRBV27 | few | CASKLIPLTDTQYF | TGTGCCAGCAAACTTATTCCCCTCACAGATACGCAGTATTTT
TRBD1 | TRBJ1-5 | TRBV27 | few | CASSLTGGGNQPQHF | TGTGCCAGCAGCCTAACAGGGGGCGGAAATCAGCCCCAGCATTTT
- | TRBJ2-2 | TRBV6-1 | - | CASSEFRQYVLNTGELFF | TGTGCCAGCAGTGAATTTAGACAGTACGTCCTGAACACCGGGGAGCTGTTTTTT
- | TRBJ2-3 | TRBV27 | once | CASIDLSGPSTDTQYF | TGTGCCAGCATTGACCTTAGCGGACCTAGCACAGATACGCAGTATTTT
TRBD2 | TRBJ2-1 | TRBV29-1 | - | CSVFTTSGRFPSYNEQFF | TGCAGCGTTTTCACGACTAGCGGGAGGTTCCCCTCCTACAATGAGCAGTTCTTC
TRBD2 | TRBJ2-7 | TRBV4-2 | - | CASSPGLAVSYEQYF | TGTGCCAGCAGCCCGGGACTAGCGGTCTCCTACGAGCAGTACTTC
- | TRBJ2-1 | TRBV7-9 | - | CASSSMQGLGLF | TGTGCCAGCAGCTCCATGCAGGGATTAGGTCTCTTC
- | TRBJ2-1 | TRBV28 | - | CASSGLEIRMGANEQFF | TGTGCCAGCAGTGGACTAGAAATTAGGATGGGGGCGAATGAGCAGTTCTTC
TRBD2 | TRBJ2-5 | TRBV28 | - | CASSHTFPGLAGGETQYF | TGTGCCAGCAGTCATACATTCCCGGGACTAGCGGGAGGGGAGACCCAGTACTTC
TRBD1 | TRBJ2-2 | TRBV11-1 | - | CASSPTGGLPNTGELFF | TGTGCCAGCAGCCCGACAGGGGGTTTACCGAACACCGGGGAGCTGTTTTTT
- | TRBJ2-3 | TRBV11-3 | - | CASSFGHDRQYF | TGTGCCAGCAGCTTCGGGCACGACAGGCAGTATTTT
- | TRBJ1-2 | TRBV7-9 | once | CSSSIVKTANYGYTF | TGTTCCAGCAGCATCGTAAAGACAGCTAACTATGGCTACACCTTC
- | TRBJ2-7 | TRBV27 | - | CASSFCGSGCEQYF | TGTGCCAGCAGTTTCTGTGGGAGTGGGTGCGAGCAGTACTTC
- | TRBJ2-2 | TRBV6-5 | - | CASSYSRNTGELFF | TGTGCCAGCAGTTACTCGAGGAACACCGGGGAGCTGTTTTTT